The 20 T cell receptor beta chains listed next were all sequenced from one sample in a study of beta chain features in type 1 diabetes (dated by TCRdb to the late 2010s). Broader findings and caveats from the paper: A moderate but significant shortening of TCRB CDR3 length was observed in type 1 diabetes patients in all four CD4+ subsets.

Library method: the immunoSEQ multiplex PCR assay. All of the isolated RNA was reverse transcribed with the High Capacity cDNA Reverse Transcription Kit, so expressed TCRB transcripts were sequenced. Entries here come from immuneACCESS through TCRdb and include only in-frame sequences with V and J called. Some clones fail to appear in such tables; in the studies checked, an unresolved V gene covers under half of the shortfall, and the cause of the remainder is unknown. This sample gives some 370,000 clones in total; 9.5% to 10% of them show up just once. About 0.64% of the sample belongs to the ten largest clones. The antigens these receptors bind are not known. The sequenced material came from central memory CD4+ T cells from blood. The origin of the receptors is a man under 40 with type 1 diabetes.

This rearrangement joins TRBV6-6 to TRBJ2-5; 7 bases agree with TRBD1. The J call may be incorrect, as the DNA end agrees better with TRBJ2-7. Per germline, CDR1 MNHNY and CDR2 SVGAGI (reference sequence). The CDR3 is 14 residues long. DNA for the CDR3: TGTGCCAGCAGAAAAGGGGGCACGAACTACGAGCAGTACTTC. As protein: CASRKGGTNYEQYF.

This chain links TRBV5-4 with TRBJ2-2, with D possibly being TRBD2 (6 bases). CDR1 and CDR2 from the germline V gene are SGHNT and YYREEE (reference sequence). Trimming took 7 bases from V and 0 from J, leaving 16 bases between them. The length of the CDR3 is 16 residues. In DNA, the CDR3 is TGTGCCAGCGGGTGGATGCGGGATTCGAACACCGGGGAGCTGTTTTTT. Protein sequence: CASGWMRDSNTGELFF.

The table lists this clone with a few counts. The chain employs TRBV19 and TRBJ2-1; 12 bases map to TRBD2. This CDR3 spans 15 amino acids. V dropped 9 bases and J dropped 6; count of bases not matched to a gene: 9. The germline V gene has CDR1 LNHDA and CDR2 SQIVND (reference sequence). For the CDR3, the DNA is TGTGCCAGCGAAACCCTAGCGGGAGGGCGCAATGAGCAGTTCTTC. This translates into CASETLAGGRNEQFF.

The rearrangement joins TRBV4-2 to TRBJ1-3; no firm D call. The V gene's germline CDR1 is LGHNA and CDR2 YNFKEQ. V was trimmed by 1 base and J by 2 bases, leaving 12 bases between them. This CDR3 contains 16 residues. In nucleotides, the CDR3 is TGTGCCAGCAGCCAAGGAGGTGGCGGGGCTGGAAACACCATATATTTT. Encoded protein: CASSQGGGGAGNTIYF.

The V call is TRBV2, the J call TRBJ2-2, with 10 bases fitting TRBD2. The CDR3 runs 14 residues. Trimming removed 5 bases from V and 6 bases from J; junction bases left unmatched: 3. Per the germline V gene, CDR1 is SNHLY and CDR2 is FYNNEI. The CDR3 sequence is CASSPLAGAGELFF. CDR3 bases: TGTGCCAGCAGTCCTCTAGCGGGAGCCGGGGAGCTGTTTTTT.

The V call is TRBV6-1, the J call TRBJ1-1; no definite D call. Germline V gene data show CDR1 as MNHNS and CDR2 as SASEGT. This CDR3 has 12 residues. V lost 4 bases and J lost 4, with 7 bases in between. CDR3 region: CASSGRGTEAFF. CDR3 nucleotide sequence: TGTGCCAGCAGTGGCCGAGGCACTGAAGCTTTCTTT.

In this sample, this clone turned up a few times. The chain combines TRBV28 with TRBJ1-4; the D is unclear. The germline V gene encodes CDR1 MDHEN and CDR2 SYDVKM. The V end lost 1 base, the J end lost 7 bases, and 10 bases lay between the germline ends. The CDR3 spans 14 residues. CDR3 in amino acids: CASSLLTRGEKLFF. The CDR3 DNA reads TGTGCCAGCAGTTTATTGACACGGGGTGAAAAACTGTTTTTT.

This chain connects TRBV30 to TRBJ1-3; 10 bases fit TRBD1. This CDR3 is 14 amino acids long. V gave up 3 bases and J gave up 4 bases; unmatched junction bases: 3. From germline, CDR1 is GTSNPN and CDR2 SVGIG (reference sequence). The CDR3 DNA sequence: TGTGCCTGGAGGGACAGGGGGGTAGGAAACACCATATATTTT. It codes for CAWRDRGVGNTIYF.

This clone was seen a few times. The rearrangement uses TRBV6-5 and TRBJ2-3, with D hard to call. CDR1 is MNHEY, CDR2 SVGAGI, per germline. This CDR3 has 13 amino acids. V lost 0 bases and J lost 5, with 6 bases in between. The CDR3 protein is CASSYSPRDTQYF. CDR3 in DNA: TGTGCCAGCAGTTACTCGCCCAGAGATACGCAGTATTTT.

This clone was counted between two and nine times. The chain couples TRBV5-1 to TRBJ2-5; D unresolved. Trimming took 0 bases from V and 5 from J, leaving 8 bases between them. This CDR3 is 13 amino acids long. From germline, CDR1 is SGHRS and CDR2 YFSETQ. The CDR3 region has the DNA TGCGCCAGCAGCTTGGAACCATGGGAGACCCAGTACTTC. Translation gives CASSLEPWETQYF.

This clone was counted a few times. The chain links TRBV15 to TRBJ2-3; 9 positions agree with TRBD1. The CDR3 spans 17 residues. CDR1 is LNHNV and CDR2 is YYDKDF in the germline V gene (reference sequence). The junction had 8 bases not matched to a gene; V was cut back by 0 bases and J by 4 bases. The CDR3 loop is CATSRDYPGTGPDTQYF. The CDR3 DNA follows: TGTGCCACCAGCAGAGATTATCCCGGGACAGGGCCAGATACGCAGTATTTT.

This rearrangement joins TRBV5-1 to TRBJ1-1; D not resolved. Germline V gene data show CDR1 as SGHRS and CDR2 as YFSETQ. V was cut by 2 bases and J by 5 bases, with 10 bases left in between. This CDR3 region has 13 residues. CDR3: CASSLPSTTEAFF. CDR3 DNA: TGCGCCAGCAGCTTACCATCAACGACTGAAGCTTTCTTT. The complete variable domain, with remaining parts taken from reference TRBV5-1 and TRBJ1-1, reads KAGVTQTPRYLIKTRGQQVTLSCSPISGHRSVSWYQQTPGQGLQFLFEYFSETQRNKGNFPGRFSGRQFSNSRSEMNVSTLELGDSALYLCASSLPSTTEAFFGQGTRLTVV.

This clone showed up just a few times. The chain couples TRBV4-3 to TRBJ2-1; 9 bases are shared with TRBD2. Germline loops: CDR1 LGHNA, CDR2 YSLEER. V trimming: 4 bases; J trimming: 2 bases; junction bases outside the gene matches: 9. This CDR3 comprises 17 residues. CDR3 region: CASSPFSSGMTYNEQFF. In nucleotides, the CDR3 is TGCGCCAGCAGCCCATTCTCTAGCGGGATGACCTACAATGAGCAGTTCTTC.

This clone occurred a few times. This rearrangement joins TRBV6-5 to TRBJ2-7; no definite D call. This CDR3 spans 14 amino acids. Germline CDR1 reads MNHEY; CDR2 reads SVGAGI. Between the trimmed V and J ends, which lost 7 bases and 2 bases, there was a span of 15 bases. This CDR3 reads CASTQKAGTYEQYF. Written as DNA, the CDR3 is TGTGCCAGCACTCAGAAGGCCGGAACCTACGAGCAGTACTTC.

J is TRBJ2-7 and V is TRBV6-6; D may be TRBD1 (5 bases). The germline CDR1 and CDR2 sequences are MNHNY and SVGAGI (reference sequence). V lost 10 bases and J lost 5, with 21 bases in between. This CDR3 contains 14 residues. CDR3 protein: CAIRPRSQGDEQYF. CDR3 DNA: TGTGCCATCAGGCCTAGGTCGCAGGGCGACGAGCAGTACTTC.

The chain uses TRBV7-2 and TRBJ2-5, with 9 bases identical to TRBD2. The better agreement between TRBJ2-7 and the DNA end casts doubt on the J call. This CDR3 has 16 amino acids. The V gene's germline CDR1 is SGHTA and CDR2 FQGNSA. The DNA of the CDR3 is TGTGCCAGCAGCTTAGTCTCGGTAGCGGGAGTACACGAGCAGTACTTC. Amino acids: CASSLVSVAGVHEQYF.

The chain carries TRBV19 and TRBJ1-5; the D is unclear. The germline V gene has CDR1 LNHDA and CDR2 SQIVND (reference sequence). V dropped 6 bases and J dropped 2 bases, with 14 bases sitting between them. The CDR3 extends over 15 amino acids. The CDR3 protein is CASRARESGNQPQHF. The CDR3 region has the DNA TGTGCCAGTAGGGCTAGGGAGAGCGGCAATCAGCCCCAGCATTTT.

The chain carries TRBV5-1 and TRBJ2-2; D gene ambiguous. With 4 bases removed from V and 2 bases from J, the gap between germline ends came to 15 bases. The CDR3 has 16 residues. Germline V CDR1 and CDR2: SGHRS, YFSETQ. The CDR3 sequence is CASSLDGIGNTGELFF. CDR3 bases: TGCGCCAGCAGCCTGGACGGAATCGGAAACACCGGGGAGCTGTTTTTT.

This chain links TRBV7-2 with TRBJ1-2; D might be TRBD1 (5 bases). The germline V gene encodes CDR1 SGHTA and CDR2 FQGNSA. Trimming stripped 5 bases from V and 4 bases from J, with 14 bases between. The CDR3 has 14 residues. This CDR3 is CASSRPGRLYGYTF. CDR3 in DNA: TGTGCCAGCAGCCGCCCGGGACGGCTCTATGGCTACACCTTC.

At least ten counts were recorded for this clone. The chain uses TRBV7-2 and TRBJ2-2; D might be TRBD1 or TRBD2, each matching 5 bases. Germline V gene lookup returns CDR1 SGHTA and CDR2 FQGNSA. V gave up 2 bases and J gave up 6 bases, with 13 bases separating them. CDR3 length equals 15 residues. CDR3 region: CASSLPGQLAGELFF. CDR3 in DNA: TGTGCCAGCAGCTTACCGGGGCAACTGGCCGGGGAGCTGTTTTTT.